This is a list of T cell receptor beta chains from one sample in a study of blood T cells in healthy people across ages. TCRdb itself ran the 5' RACE reads through MiXCR, one entry per CDR3 protein. The repertoire holds hundreds of thousands of distinct CDR3 sequences, under 65% seen once, with around 37% in the top ten. The sample was blood. The origin of the receptors is a man in his 60s in good health. Both conserved end residues are part of each CDR3. D genes are given only for firm matches. Expanded clones are given a class, and other clones once, few, many or no size at all.

>TRBJ2-1|-|TRBV20-1|TRBD2
CSATKPPSGVYISYNEQFF
TGCAGTGCTACAAAGCCCCCTAGCGGGGTTTACATTTCCTACAATGAGCAGTTCTTC
>TRBJ1-1|-|TRBV7-6|-
CAGSLGRNAEAFF
TGTGCCGGCAGCTTAGGACGGAACGCTGAAGCTTTCTTT
>TRBJ2-7|-|TRBV6-1|-
CASTRWGYEQYF
TGTGCCAGCACTAGATGGGGCTACGAGCAGTACTTC
>TRBJ2-7|few|TRBV20-1|TRBD1
CSAGTGNYEQYF
TGCAGTGCAGGGACAGGGAACTACGAGCAGTACTTC
>TRBJ2-6|few|TRBV7-9|-
CASPGTETSGANVLTF
TGTGCCAGCCCCGGGACCGAAACTTCTGGGGCCAACGTCCTGACTTTC
>TRBJ1-2|-|TRBV3-1|-
CASSRRQDDGYTF
TGTGCCAGCAGTCGAAGACAGGACGATGGCTACACCTTC
>TRBJ1-2|few|TRBV28|-
CASTPDTDYGYTF
TGTGCCAGCACCCCTGACACGGACTATGGCTACACCTTC
>TRBJ1-2|few|TRBV5-1|-
CASSLDMAGYGYTF
TGCGCCAGCAGCTTGGATATGGCAGGCTATGGTTACACCTTC
>TRBJ1-4|few|TRBV4-1|-
CASSQSGQLIEKLFF
TGCGCCAGCAGCCAAAGTGGACAGCTTATTGAAAAACTGTTTTTT
>TRBJ2-3|-|TRBV29-1|TRBD2
CSVETGGSDTQYF
TGCAGCGTTGAAACGGGGGGGTCAGATACGCAGTATTTT
>TRBJ2-3|-|TRBV5-1|-
CASTKRVSGVTSTDTQYF
TGCGCCAGCACCAAGAGGGTATCAGGGGTTACCAGCACAGATACGCAGTATTTT
>TRBJ1-1|-|TRBV11-2|-
CASSSPREKNTEAFF
TGTGCCAGCAGCTCCCCCAGGGAAAAGAACACTGAAGCTTTCTTT
>TRBJ2-3|few|TRBV6-6|-
CASSYRDWSTDTQYF
TGTGCCAGCAGTTACAGGGACTGGAGCACAGATACGCAGTATTTT
>TRBJ2-2|once|TRBV5-6|TRBD1
CASSWRTGNTGELFF
TGTGCCAGCAGCTGGCGGACAGGCAACACCGGGGAGCTGTTTTTT
>TRBJ2-1|-|TRBV12-3/TRBV12-4|-
CASSRHGLQSSYNEQFF
TGTGCCAGCAGTCGACACGGACTACAAAGCTCCTACAATGAGCAGTTCTTC
>TRBJ2-1|few|TRBV7-2|-
CASSIGASSYNEQFF
TGTGCCAGCAGCATCGGGGCCAGCTCCTACAATGAGCAGTTCTTC
>TRBJ2-4|once|TRBV27|TRBD1
CASSSGTVAKNIQYF
TGTGCCAGCAGTTCGGGGACAGTAGCCAAAAACATTCAGTACTTC
>TRBJ1-5|-|TRBV29-1|-
CSVEMGSNQPQHF
TGCAGCGTTGAGATGGGTAGCAATCAGCCCCAGCATTTT
>TRBJ2-5|many|TRBV9|-
CASSVMGLEQETQYF
TGTGCCAGCAGCGTAATGGGCCTTGAACAAGAGACCCAGTACTTC
>TRBJ2-3|few|TRBV4-1|-
CASSHIDSDTDTQYF
TGCGCCAGCAGCCATATCGACTCCGACACAGATACGCAGTATTTT
>TRBJ2-5|few|TRBV4-2|-
CASSQESGSFLSQYF
TGTGCCAGCAGCCAAGAATCTGGGTCGTTTTTGTCCCAGTACTTC
>TRBJ2-3|once|TRBV6-6|-
CASTDSNTDTQYF
TGTGCCAGCACGGACAGTAACACAGATACGCAGTATTTT